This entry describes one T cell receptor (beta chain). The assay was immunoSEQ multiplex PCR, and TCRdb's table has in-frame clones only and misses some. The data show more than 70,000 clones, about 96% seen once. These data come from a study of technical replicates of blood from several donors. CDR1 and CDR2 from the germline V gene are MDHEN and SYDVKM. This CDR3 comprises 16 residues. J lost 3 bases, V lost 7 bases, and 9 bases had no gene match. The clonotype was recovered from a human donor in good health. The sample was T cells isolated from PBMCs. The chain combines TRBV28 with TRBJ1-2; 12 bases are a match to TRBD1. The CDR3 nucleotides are TGTGCCAGCAATGAACCGGGACAGGGGGCCTACTATGGCTACACCTTC. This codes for CASNEPGQGAYYGYTF.